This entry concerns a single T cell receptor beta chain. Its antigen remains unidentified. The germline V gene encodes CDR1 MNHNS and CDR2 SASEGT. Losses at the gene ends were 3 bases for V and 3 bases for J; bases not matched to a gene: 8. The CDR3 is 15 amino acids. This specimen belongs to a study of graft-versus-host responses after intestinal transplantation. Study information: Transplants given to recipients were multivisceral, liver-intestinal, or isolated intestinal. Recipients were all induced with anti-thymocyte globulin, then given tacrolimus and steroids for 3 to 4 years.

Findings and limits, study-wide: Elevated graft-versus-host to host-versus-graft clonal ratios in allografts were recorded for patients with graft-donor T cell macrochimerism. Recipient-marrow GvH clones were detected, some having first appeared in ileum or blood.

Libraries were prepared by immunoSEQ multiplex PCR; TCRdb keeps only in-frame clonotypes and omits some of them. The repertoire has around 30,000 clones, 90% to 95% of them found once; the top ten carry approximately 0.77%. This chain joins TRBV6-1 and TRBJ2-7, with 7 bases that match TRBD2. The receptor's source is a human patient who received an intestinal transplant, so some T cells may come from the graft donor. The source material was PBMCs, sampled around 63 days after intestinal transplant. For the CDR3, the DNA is TGTGCCAGCAGTGACCCGCGGGAGCCTCACTACGAGCAGTACTTC. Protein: CASSDPREPHYEQYF.